This T cell receptor (beta chain) was found in a study of blood T cell repertoires in COVID-19. The overall study: The United States, Italy and Spain provided the acute and convalescent COVID-19 samples.

Trimming left V 5 bases short and J 2 bases short, with 10 bases between. The germline gives CDR1 LNHNV, CDR2 YYDKDF (reference sequence). CDR3 length equals 14 residues. In the study's own analysis: It was from reference gene primer amplification that nucleated cell counts were estimated. Profiling relied on immunoSEQ multiplex PCR, and the TCRdb table lists in-frame clones only, not all of them. V and J calls plus clone size are reproduced from that table; the DNA served to infer D and trimming. The data show 30,000 to 40,000 clones, about 80% seen once. The receptor comes from a man aged 80 or over with acute or convalescent COVID-19. What was sequenced was peripheral blood. The chain carries TRBV15 and TRBJ1-3; no reliable D call. The CDR3 DNA follows: TGTGCCACCAGCGGGCGGGCTACTGGAAACACCATATATTTT. Translating gives CATSGRATGNTIYF.